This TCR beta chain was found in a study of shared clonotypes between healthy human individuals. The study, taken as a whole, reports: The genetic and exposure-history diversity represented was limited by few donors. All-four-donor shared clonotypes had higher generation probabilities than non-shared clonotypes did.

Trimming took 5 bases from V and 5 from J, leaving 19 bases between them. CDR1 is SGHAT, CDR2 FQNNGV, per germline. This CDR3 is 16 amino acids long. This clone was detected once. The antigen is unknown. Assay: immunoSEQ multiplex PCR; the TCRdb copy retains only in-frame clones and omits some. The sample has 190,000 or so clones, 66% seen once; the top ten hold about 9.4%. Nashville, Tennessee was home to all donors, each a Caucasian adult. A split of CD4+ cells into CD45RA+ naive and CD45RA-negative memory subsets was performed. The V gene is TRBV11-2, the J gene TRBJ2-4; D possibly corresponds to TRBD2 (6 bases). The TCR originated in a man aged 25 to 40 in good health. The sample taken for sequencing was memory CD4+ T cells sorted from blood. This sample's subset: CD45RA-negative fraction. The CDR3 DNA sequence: TGTGCCAGCAGCCCAGGGAGTTCTAGCGAGGAAAACATTCAGTACTTC. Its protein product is CASSPGSSSEENIQYF.